Described below is a single T cell receptor beta chain sequence and its context. Its antigen is as yet unknown. This sample stems from a study of cytomegalovirus exposure and HLA in healthy donors. General observations from the study: Analyzed later, association rates of TCRs varied across HLA loci, with DRB1 most and HLA-C fewest.

The PCR ran on 60 Vbeta and 13 Jbeta primers. Profiling relied on immunoSEQ multiplex PCR, and the TCRdb table lists in-frame clones only, not all of them. The table includes about 140,000 clones, about three quarters detected once. From germline, CDR1 is MGHRA and CDR2 YSYEKL. J lost 6 bases, V lost 0 bases, and 1 base had no gene match. The CDR3 runs to 16 residues. The donors (healthy individuals) were bone marrow donors. Sequencing was performed on PBMCs. The sequence was obtained from a male donor in good health and CMV-seropositive. The chain is built from TRBV4-1 and TRBJ1-6; 11 bases are shared with TRBD1. For the CDR3, the DNA is TGCGCCAGCAGCCAAGATGGGACAGGGGGTAATTCACCCCTCCACTTT. It specifies CASSQDGTGGNSPLHF.